Listed here are 29 T cell receptor beta chains from one sample, sequenced in a study of T cells in Graves' hyperthyroidism and ophthalmopathy. Researchers took RNA transcripts and amplified the TCR beta CDR3 regions from them. An initial round of RT-PCR targeting the TCR CDR3 relied on the HTBI primer set. TCRdb recomputed calls from the multiplex PCR reads with MiXCR, one row per CDR3 protein. The table has hundreds of thousands of distinct CDR3 sequences, around 15% seen once. Sequencing used blood. The source of these receptors is a woman aged 30 to 39 with Graves' hyperthyroidism.

V usage is TRBV10-3 and J usage is TRBJ2-7; D may be TRBD1 or TRBD2 (5 bases each). CDR3 length equals 13 residues. Germline V CDR1 and CDR2: ENHRY, SYGVKD. V was clipped by 6 bases and J by 3 bases, with 12 bases between them. The CDR3: CAISQGAFYEQYF. DNA of the CDR3: TGTGCCATCAGCCAGGGAGCTTTCTACGAGCAGTACTTC.

The chain recombines TRBV7-9 with TRBJ1-4; D gene ambiguous. The V gene lost 3 bases and the J gene lost 4 bases, with 12 bases spanning the gap. Per germline, CDR1 SEHNR and CDR2 FQNEAQ (reference sequence). The CDR3 runs 15 residues. CDR3 coding DNA: TGTGCCAGCAGCTTTGAGGGCAGCCTTAATGAAAAACTGTTTTTT. This codes for CASSFEGSLNEKLFF.

This clonotype was detected a few times. Since a much larger clone is just one base distant, this may be a read error. The CDR3 spells CATELSIGEQFF. The DNA for the CDR3 is TGTGCCACGGAACTAAGTATCGGTGAGCAGTTCTTC. J is TRBJ2-1 and V is TRBV28; D is ambiguous. Trimming took 10 bases from V and 9 from J, leaving 16 bases between them. The CDR3 loop spans 12 amino acids. Per the germline V gene, CDR1 is MDHEN and CDR2 is SYDVKM. The full variable domain, completed using reference TRBV28 and TRBJ2-1, is DVKVTQSSRYLVKRTGEKVFLECVQDMDHENMFWYRQDPGLGLRLIYFSYDVKMKEKGDIPEGYSVSREKKERFSLILESASTNQTSMYLCATELSIGEQFFGPGTRLTVL.

This clonotype turned up a few times. This chain links TRBV7-8 with TRBJ2-7; no clear D gene. CDR1 SGHVS and CDR2 FQNEAQ come from the germline V gene. The CDR3 is 12 residues long. The V and J ends lost 2 bases and 9 bases respectively, with 11 bases between them. CDR3 region: CASSLLGRGQYF. CDR3 nucleotides: TGTGCCAGCAGCTTACTAGGTCGCGGGCAGTACTTC.

This clonotype was seen a few times. The chain is built from TRBV19 and TRBJ1-1; TRBD1 agrees at 8 bases. The CDR3 is made up of 13 amino acids. The V gene end was trimmed by 5 bases and the J gene end by 5 bases; junction bases not matched to a gene: 4. Germline loops: CDR1 LNHDA, CDR2 SQIVND (reference sequence). The CDR3 DNA follows: TGTGCCAGTAGTTCGAACAGGGGGACTGAAGCTTTCTTT. It is translated as CASSSNRGTEAFF.

This sequence joins TRBV20-1 and TRBJ1-2; TRBD1 matches 7 bases. The CDR3 sequence is 15 residues long. Germline assignment: CDR1 DFQATT and CDR2 SNEGSKA (reference sequence). Trimming took 1 base from V and 3 from J; bases not matched to a gene: 8. The CDR3: CSARGRQGVDYGYTF. DNA for the CDR3: TGCAGTGCTAGAGGCCGACAGGGTGTAGACTATGGCTACACCTTC.

The chain carries TRBV7-9 and TRBJ2-3, with 9 bases that match TRBD2. Germline V gives CDR1 SEHNR, CDR2 FQNEAQ (reference sequence). V lost 10 bases and J lost 4; bases outside the gene matches: 12. The CDR3 is 15 residues long. The CDR3 DNA sequence: TGTGCCACCCGACCCCGCGGGAGGGCCCCAGATACGCAGTATTTT. Translated, it gives CATRPRGRAPDTQYF.

This clonotype was seen a handful of times. The rearrangement links TRBV9 to TRBJ2-7; the match to TRBD2 covers 8 bases. Per germline, CDR1 SGDLS and CDR2 YYNGEE. V lost 0 bases and J lost 5; bases outside the gene matches: 10. This CDR3 contains 16 residues. CDR3 DNA: TGTGCCAGCAGCGTAGCAGGGGTCGGACTAGCAGACGAGCAGTACTTC. It codes for CASSVAGVGLADEQYF.

To note about this clonotype: At one end, the junction sequence differs from germline, possibly due to a read error. This chain uses TRBV14 with TRBJ1-1; 7 bases fit TRBD1. The CDR3 is 13 residues long. Germline lookup yields CDR1 SGHDN and CDR2 FVKESK. CDR3 nucleotides: TGTGCCAGCAGCCAACAGGGGGTCACTGAAGCTTCCTTT. Residues: CASSQQGVTEASF.

J is TRBJ1-2 and V is TRBV3-1, with D possibly TRBD1 on 5 matching bases. V shed 1 base and J shed 4 bases, with 13 bases lying between them. The germline gives CDR1 LGHDT, CDR2 YNNKEL (reference sequence). The CDR3 sequence is 15 residues long. CDR3 amino acids: CASSQARGRGYGYTF. The CDR3 DNA follows: TGTGCCAGCAGCCAAGCGAGGGGAAGGGGCTATGGCTACACCTTC.

This clonotype has ten or more counts. This chain joins TRBV6-5 and TRBJ1-5; 10 bases match TRBD1. Trimming took 0 bases from V and 3 from J; bases not matched to a gene: 8. CDR3 length equals 18 residues. CDR1 is MNHEY and CDR2 is SVGAGI in the germline V gene. The DNA for the CDR3 is TGTGCCAGCAGTTACTCGATGACCGGGACAGGGGACAATCAGCCCCAGCATTTT. It is translated as CASSYSMTGTGDNQPQHF.

This rearrangement joins TRBV28 to TRBJ2-1, with 10 bases lining up with TRBD2. The germline CDR1 and CDR2 sequences are MDHEN and SYDVKM. This CDR3 spans 15 amino acids. J was trimmed by 10 bases and V by 3 bases; bases with no gene match: 9. The CDR3 loop reads CASSFVPSGSREQFF. The CDR3 nucleotides read TGTGCCAGCAGTTTTGTGCCTAGCGGGAGCCGGGAGCAGTTCTTC.

This clonotype was found a few times. V usage is TRBV9 and J usage is TRBJ2-2, with D uncertain. Between the trimmed V and J ends, which lost 0 bases and 1 base, there was a span of 10 bases. CDR1 and CDR2 from the germline V gene are SGDLS and YYNGEE. The CDR3 is 16 amino acids. The CDR3 DNA reads TGTGCCAGCAGCGTAGGACGGACGATGAACACCGGGGAGCTGTTTTTT. This sequence encodes CASSVGRTMNTGELFF.

V and J are TRBV12-3 or TRBV12-4 and TRBJ2-7; 9 bases align to TRBD1. Losses at the gene ends were 5 bases for V and 2 bases for J; bases not matched to a gene: 7. CDR3 length equals 15 residues. Here the CDR3 reads CASSPGTGTPYEQYF. CDR3 coding DNA: TGTGCCAGCAGTCCCGGGACAGGGACACCCTACGAGCAGTACTTC.

J is TRBJ2-7 and V is TRBV19; 7 nucleotides match TRBD1. The length of the CDR3 is 14 residues. The J segment lost 1 base and the V segment lost 7 bases, leaving 7 bases of the junction unmatched. Germline CDR1 LNHDA, CDR2 SQIVND (reference sequence). The CDR3 DNA is TGTGCCAGTAAAAGGGACAGAGAGTCCTACGAGCAGTACTTC. It encodes CASKRDRESYEQYF.

This clonotype was counted at least ten times. The rearrangement uses TRBV11-3 and TRBJ2-3, with D perhaps TRBD1 or TRBD2 (5 bases each). Germline loops: CDR1 SGHNT, CDR2 YENEEA. This CDR3 contains 15 residues. Trimming took 1 base from V and 4 from J, leaving 12 bases between them. CDR3 residues: CASSLGGGSADTQYF. The CDR3 coding sequence is TGTGCCAGCAGCTTAGGTGGGGGTTCGGCAGATACGCAGTATTTT.

This clonotype has more than one count but fewer than ten. CDR3 sequence: CAWSVSRQGGNYNEQFF. The CDR3, as DNA: TGTGCCTGGAGTGTATCACGTCAGGGGGGGAACTACAATGAGCAGTTCTTC. The V gene is TRBV30, the J gene TRBJ2-1; D tentatively reads TRBD1 or TRBD2 (7 bases each). Per the germline V gene, CDR1 is GTSNPN and CDR2 is SVGIG (reference sequence). This CDR3 spans 17 amino acids. Trimming stripped 0 bases from V and 3 bases from J, with 18 bases between.

This clonotype was detected only a few times. The chain carries TRBV27 and TRBJ1-1, with 10 nucleotides matching TRBD1. Germline V gives CDR1 MNHEY, CDR2 SMNVEV (reference sequence). V lost 5 bases, J lost 4 bases, and 4 bases stayed unmatched. CDR3 size: 14 residues. The CDR3 DNA is TGTGCCAGCAGTCAGACAGGGGGCTTCACTGAAGCTTTCTTT. Protein sequence: CASSQTGGFTEAFF.

This chain connects TRBV5-6 to TRBJ2-2; D gene ambiguous. The V gene's germline CDR1 is SGHDT and CDR2 YYEEEE. The V and J ends lost 7 bases and 6 bases respectively, with 7 bases between them. CDR3 length: 11 amino acids. CDR3 bases: TGTGCCAGCCAGTTGTCCGGGGAGCTGTTTTTT. This translates into CASQLSGELFF.

This clonotype showed up just a few times. J is TRBJ2-5 and V is TRBV4-1, with D maybe TRBD2 (6 bases). Trimming took off 0 bases at V and 1 base at J, with 15 bases between the two ends. This CDR3 has 17 residues. The germline V gene has CDR1 MGHRA and CDR2 YSYEKL. The DNA for the CDR3 is TGCGCCAGCAGCCAAGAATGGAGGGGCAGTGCCCAAGAGACCCAGTACTTC. Protein: CASSQEWRGSAQETQYF.

In its sample, this clonotype was seen many times. J is TRBJ2-1 and V is TRBV6-1; TRBD2 matches 15 bases. Germline loops: CDR1 MNHNS, CDR2 SASEGT. V shed 5 bases, J shed 10 bases, and the junction held 12 bases outside the gene matches. The CDR3 runs to 17 residues. The CDR3 region has the DNA TGTGCCAGCAGTCACTCCTTGGGACTAGCGGGAGGTGGGGAGCAGTTCTTC. It encodes CASSHSLGLAGGGEQFF.

There are many counts of this clonotype. The chain uses TRBV12-3 or TRBV12-4 and TRBJ2-6; TRBD2 aligns across 8 bases. The CDR3 extends over 18 amino acids. Unmatched junction bases numbered 10, after V lost 6 bases and J lost 0 bases. DNA of the CDR3: TGTGCCAGCAGCCCTCCGATGAGCGGGAGCTCTGGGGCCAACGTCCTGACTTTC. It translates to CASSPPMSGSSGANVLTF.

The chain has TRBV25-1 and TRBJ1-4; D is undetermined. V shed 10 bases and J shed 2 bases, with 11 bases lying between them. The CDR3 has 13 amino acids. Germline V CDR1 and CDR2: MGHDK, SYGVNS. In nucleotides, the CDR3 is TGTGCCACCCTATCTAGGACTAATGAAAAACTGTTTTTT. As protein: CATLSRTNEKLFF.

This clonotype was picked up many times. The CDR3 sequence: CASSPRGFTEAFF. CDR3 coding DNA: TGTGCCAGCAGCCCAAGGGGCTTCACTGAAGCTTTCTTT. The V call is TRBV9, the J call TRBJ1-1; tentatively, D is TRBD1 (5 bases). CDR3 length equals 13 residues. Germline CDR1 and CDR2: SGDLS and YYNGEE. V shed 4 bases and J shed 4 bases, with 11 bases lying between them.

This chain uses TRBV19 with TRBJ1-2; D remains ambiguous. The V end lost 0 bases, the J end lost 6 bases, and 11 bases lay between the germline ends. CDR3 length: 14 residues. The germline V gene has CDR1 LNHDA and CDR2 SQIVND (reference sequence). The CDR3 sequence: CASSIDLGLDGYTF. As DNA, the CDR3 is TGTGCCAGTAGTATAGATCTCGGTCTCGATGGCTACACCTTC.

This clonotype was detected a few times. The rearrangement links TRBV28 to TRBJ1-2; tentative D call: TRBD1 (6 bases). Trimming took 5 bases from V and 4 from J, leaving 17 bases between them. This CDR3 is 15 amino acids long. Germline values: CDR1 MDHEN, CDR2 SYDVKM. The CDR3, as DNA: TGTGCCAGCAGTCCGACCGGGACACCCTTCTATGGCTACACCTTC. As protein: CASSPTGTPFYGYTF.

This clonotype came up a few times. The chain combines TRBV29-1 with TRBJ1-4; no reliable D call. This CDR3 spans 12 amino acids. Germline CDR1 is SQVTM and CDR2 is ANQGSEA. V lost 4 bases and J lost 4, with 7 bases in between. CDR3 bases: TGCAGCGTTGGGGGTGTTAATGAAAAACTGTTTTTT. It is translated as CSVGGVNEKLFF.

In its sample, this clonotype was seen a few times. This chain uses TRBV27 with TRBJ1-2; 10 bases line up with TRBD1. The length of the CDR3 is 14 residues. The V gene's germline CDR1 is MNHEY and CDR2 SMNVEV (reference sequence). Trimming removed 6 bases from V and 7 bases from J; junction bases left unmatched: 8. CDR3 in DNA: TGTGCCAGCAGCCTTGACAGGGGGCAGGGTGGCTACACCTTC. It is translated as CASSLDRGQGGYTF.

The CDR3: CASSFRRVNEAFF. Written as DNA, the CDR3 is TGTGCCAGCAGCTTTCGCCGTGTTAATGAAGCTTTCTTT. This chain links TRBV5-6 with TRBJ1-1; D not resolved. Germline CDR1 reads SGHDT; CDR2 reads YYEEEE. The CDR3 consists of 13 residues. Trimming took off 2 bases at V and 7 bases at J, with 12 bases between the two ends.